The sample holds many counts of the clone carrying this T cell receptor beta chain. The antigen is undetermined. Unique molecular identifiers were present on the cDNA, which also gained a universal primer site by template switching. A single record per CDR3 protein comes from TCRdb applying MiXCR to the 5' RACE reads. The table shows about 500,000 distinct CDR3 sequences, with roughly an eighth occurring only once. This sample is part of a study of identical twins. Study-level results: Cross-sectional statistics underpinned the conclusions; the same donors were not followed. Cord blood beta clonotypes that were abundant carried fewer insertions, and memory repertoires showed no such trend. Beta out-of-frame sequences displayed a weaker excess of sharing between twins.

This CDR3 is built from 14 residues. Germline CDR1 MNHEY, CDR2 SVGEGT. V gave up 6 bases and J gave up 2 bases; unmatched junction bases: 4. This same sample was also part of a study on yellow fever vaccine responses in identical twins.

The rearrangement joins TRBV6-2 or TRBV6-3 to TRBJ2-7; 10 bases are a match to TRBD2. Sequences were obtained from CD4+ T cells sorted from blood. This receptor was taken from a woman between 18 and 29 years old in good health. The CDR3 sequence: CASSRLAGTYEQYF. DNA of the CDR3: TGTGCCAGCAGCCGACTAGCGGGTACCTACGAGCAGTACTTC.